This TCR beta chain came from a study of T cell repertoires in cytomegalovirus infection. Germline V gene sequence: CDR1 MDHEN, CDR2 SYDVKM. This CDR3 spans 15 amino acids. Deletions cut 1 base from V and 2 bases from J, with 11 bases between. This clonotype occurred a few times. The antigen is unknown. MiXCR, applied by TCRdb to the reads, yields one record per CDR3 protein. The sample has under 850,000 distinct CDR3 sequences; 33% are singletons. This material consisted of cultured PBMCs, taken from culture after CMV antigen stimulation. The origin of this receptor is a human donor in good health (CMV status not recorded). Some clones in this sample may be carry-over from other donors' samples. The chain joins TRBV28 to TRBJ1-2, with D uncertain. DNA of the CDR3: TGTGCCAGCAGTTTATCCCTGGGATTAAACTATGGCTACACCTTC. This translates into CASSLSLGLNYGYTF.